The present T cell receptor (beta chain) was sequenced within a study of chemoradiotherapy in HPV16-positive cancers (dated by TCRdb to 2021 to 2024). About the study as a whole: Candidate HPV-specific T-cell clones and common TCR motifs were defined through functional T-cell assays on cells from two HPV16-positive patients. The study asked whether T-cell immunity to the HPV oncoproteins E6 and E7 changes during chemoradiotherapy and whether this immunity affects survival. The candidate HPV-specific TCRs and motifs were then tracked in TCR repertoires from roughly 86 patients with HPV-related cancers.

About this clone itself: No cognate antigen has been identified for it. Base qualities are missing; no much larger clone stands one base away.

Because repertoires were sampled repeatedly during chemoradiotherapy, clonal expansion in the tumor microenvironment could be followed. Deletion took 3 bases off V and 1 base off J, with a span of 10 bases between the germline ends. From the cysteine up to the phenylalanine, the CDR3 has a length of 14 residues. The kept DNA is CDR3 alone, 42 bases in frame from the first base. The germline V gene specifies WSHSY as CDR1 and SAAADI as CDR2. Library construction relied on the immunoSEQ multiplex PCR assay. Here the immuneACCESS table is served through TCRdb, limited to in-frame sequences with V and J called. Missing clones are a known gap in these copies; in checked studies unresolved V genes cover under half, and the rest lacks a known reason. This sample holds tens of thousands of clones; 70% to 90% were observed only once. The ten biggest clones cover around 3% of the sample. What the work shows at the level of the full study, not this receptor alone: Expansion of candidate HPV-specific clones and E7-related TCR motifs was observed in the tumor microenvironment during treatment, whereas no such expansion was observed for non-HPV-specific T cells. Only two HPV16-positive patients were used to derive the functional definition of HPV-specific T cells, and the survival association was reported for HPV16-positive patients. Improved recurrence-free survival in HPV16-positive patients was associated with expansion of HPV-responsive T cells during chemoradiotherapy.

This TCR came from a human donor with HPV-associated anogenital cancer. Source: blood, taken from a patient who underwent chemoradiotherapy. The sequence joins TRBV10-2 to TRBJ2-7; no D segment can be confidently identified. The nucleotide sequence is given as TGCGCCAGCAGTGACAGTTGGACGTCCTACGAGCAGTACTTC. This yields the protein CASSDSWTSYEQYF.